The text below deals with one TCR beta chain. As yet, its antigen is unknown. Amplified TCR beta CDR3 regions derived from RNA transcripts. HTBI primers were employed in a first-round RT-PCR of the TCR CDR3. TCRdb redid the calling of the multiplex PCR reads with MiXCR, one entry per CDR3 protein. This table holds approximately 430,000 distinct CDR3 sequences, 15% to 17% found once. Using around 10 ml of fresh peripheral blood, PBMCs were prepared. This sample is drawn from a study of T cells in Graves' hyperthyroidism and ophthalmopathy. Study observations and caveats: Most clonotypes that expanded in the thyroid above 0.001 also showed up in blood.

V lost 3 bases to trimming and J lost 7 bases; unmatched junction nucleotides: 20. CDR1 is DFQATT and CDR2 is SNEGSKA in the germline V gene (reference sequence). The CDR3 runs 18 residues. This TCR came from a woman under 30 with Graves' hyperthyroidism. V usage is TRBV20-1 and J usage is TRBJ2-1; 8 bases line up with TRBD1. Sequenced input: blood. In DNA form, the CDR3 reads TGCAGTGCTAGGGACCTGGGGATTAGGACAGGGACAACGAATGAGCAGTTCTTC. Translating gives CSARDLGIRTGTTNEQFF.